This TCR beta chain was profiled in a study of shared clonotypes between healthy human individuals. CDR1 and CDR2 from the germline V gene are MNHEY and SMNVEV (reference sequence). This CDR3 spans 15 amino acids. Losses at the gene ends were 2 bases for V and 2 bases for J; bases not matched to a gene: 2. The table came from immunoSEQ multiplex PCR; TCRdb's copy has only in-frame clones and leaves some out. Of under 2,500,000 clones listed, around 95% are singletons. The material sequenced was naive CD4+ T cells sorted from blood. Subset of the sample: CD45RA+ positively selected. The genes are TRBV27 and TRBJ2-3; 9 nucleotides agree with TRBD1. This clonotype originated in a man younger than 30 in good health. The chain's CDR3 is CASSLGTGNTDTQYF. The CDR3 DNA reads TGTGCCAGCAGTTTAGGGACAGGGAACACAGATACGCAGTATTTT.